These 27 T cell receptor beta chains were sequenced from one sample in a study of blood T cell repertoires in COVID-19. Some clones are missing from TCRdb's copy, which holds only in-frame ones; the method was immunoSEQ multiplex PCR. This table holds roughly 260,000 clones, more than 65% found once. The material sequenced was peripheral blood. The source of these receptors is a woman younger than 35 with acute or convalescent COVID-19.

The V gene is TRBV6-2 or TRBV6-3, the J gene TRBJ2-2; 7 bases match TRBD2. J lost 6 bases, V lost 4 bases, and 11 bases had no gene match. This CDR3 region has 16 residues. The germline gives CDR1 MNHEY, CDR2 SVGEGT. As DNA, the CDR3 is TGTGCCAGCAGTTCCACCGGACTAGTGATTGCCGGGGAGCTGTTTTTT. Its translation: CASSSTGLVIAGELFF.

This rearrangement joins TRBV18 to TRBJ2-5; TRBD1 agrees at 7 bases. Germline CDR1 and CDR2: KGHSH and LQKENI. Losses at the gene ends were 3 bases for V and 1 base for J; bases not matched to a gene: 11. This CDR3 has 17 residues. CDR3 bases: TGTGCCAGCTCACCTTCATCTCCCGGGACAGCCCAAGAGACCCAGTACTTC. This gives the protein CASSPSSPGTAQETQYF.

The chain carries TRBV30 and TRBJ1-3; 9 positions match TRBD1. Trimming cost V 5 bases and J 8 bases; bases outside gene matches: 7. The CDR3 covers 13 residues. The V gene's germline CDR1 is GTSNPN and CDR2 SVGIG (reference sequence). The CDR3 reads CAWAGGQGYTIYF. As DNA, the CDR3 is TGTGCCTGGGCCGGGGGACAGGGCTACACCATATATTTT.

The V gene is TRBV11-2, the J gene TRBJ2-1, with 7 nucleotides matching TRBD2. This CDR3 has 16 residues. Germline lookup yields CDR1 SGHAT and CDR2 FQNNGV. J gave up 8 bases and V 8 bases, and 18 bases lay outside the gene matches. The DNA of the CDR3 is TGTGCCAGCTATGGCAGGTTCGGGACTAAACGGGATGAGCAGTTCTTC. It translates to CASYGRFGTKRDEQFF.

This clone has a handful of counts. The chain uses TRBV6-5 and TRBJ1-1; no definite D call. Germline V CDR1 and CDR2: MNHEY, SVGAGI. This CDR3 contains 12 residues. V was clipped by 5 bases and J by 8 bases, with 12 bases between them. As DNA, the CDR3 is TGTGCCAGCAGTCTTATGGGAGGCGAAGCTTTCTTT. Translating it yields CASSLMGGEAFF.

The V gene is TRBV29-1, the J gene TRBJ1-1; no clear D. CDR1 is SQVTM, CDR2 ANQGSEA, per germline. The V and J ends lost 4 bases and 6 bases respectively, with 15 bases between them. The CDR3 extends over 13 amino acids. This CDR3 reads CSVGGSREAEAFF. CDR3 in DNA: TGCAGCGTTGGCGGCAGCCGGGAGGCTGAAGCTTTCTTT.

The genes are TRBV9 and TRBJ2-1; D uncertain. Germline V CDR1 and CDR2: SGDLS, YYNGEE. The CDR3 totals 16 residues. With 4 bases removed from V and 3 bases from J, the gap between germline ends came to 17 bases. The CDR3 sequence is CASSSSDNRLYNEQFF. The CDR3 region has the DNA TGTGCCAGCAGCAGTTCAGACAACCGTCTCTACAATGAGCAGTTCTTC.

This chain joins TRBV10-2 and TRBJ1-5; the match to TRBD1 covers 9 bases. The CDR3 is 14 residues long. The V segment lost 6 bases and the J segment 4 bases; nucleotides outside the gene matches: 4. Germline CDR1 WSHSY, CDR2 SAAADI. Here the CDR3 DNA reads TGCGCCAGCAGACAGGGGGCAGTTAATCAGCCCCAGCATTTT. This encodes CASRQGAVNQPQHF.

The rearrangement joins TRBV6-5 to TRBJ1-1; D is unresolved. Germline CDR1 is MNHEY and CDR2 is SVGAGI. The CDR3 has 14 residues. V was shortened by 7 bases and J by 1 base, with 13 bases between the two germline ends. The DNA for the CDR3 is TGTGCCAGCAAGACCTCAACAGCGAACACTGAAGCTTTCTTT. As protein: CASKTSTANTEAFF.

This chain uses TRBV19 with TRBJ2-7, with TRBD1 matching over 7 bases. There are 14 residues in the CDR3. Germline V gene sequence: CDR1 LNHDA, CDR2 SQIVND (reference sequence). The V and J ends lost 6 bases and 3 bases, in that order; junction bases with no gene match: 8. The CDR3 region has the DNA TGTGCCAGTAGCAAGGACAGGATGTTCTACGAGCAGTACTTC. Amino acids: CASSKDRMFYEQYF.

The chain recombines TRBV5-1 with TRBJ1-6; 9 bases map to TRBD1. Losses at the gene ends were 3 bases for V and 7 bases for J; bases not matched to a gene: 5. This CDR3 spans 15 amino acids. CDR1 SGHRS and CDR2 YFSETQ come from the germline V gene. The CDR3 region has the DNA TGCGCCAGCAGCTCCGGGACAGGGTTGAATTCACCCCTCCACTTT. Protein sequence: CASSSGTGLNSPLHF.

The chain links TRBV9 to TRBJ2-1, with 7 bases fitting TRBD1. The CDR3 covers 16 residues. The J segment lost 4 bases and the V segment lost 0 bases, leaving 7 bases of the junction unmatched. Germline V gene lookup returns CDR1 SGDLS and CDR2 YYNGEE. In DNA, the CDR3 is TGTGCCAGCAGCGTAGCTGGGCAGGGGGTGTACAATGAGCAGTTCTTC. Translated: CASSVAGQGVYNEQFF.

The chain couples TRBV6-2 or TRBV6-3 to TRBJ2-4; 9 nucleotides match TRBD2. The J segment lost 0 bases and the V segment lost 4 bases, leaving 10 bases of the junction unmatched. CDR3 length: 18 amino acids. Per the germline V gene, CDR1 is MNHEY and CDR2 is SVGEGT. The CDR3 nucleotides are TGTGCCAGCAGTTCCGCGACTAGCGGACAACTAGCCAAAAACATTCAGTACTTC. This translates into CASSSATSGQLAKNIQYF.

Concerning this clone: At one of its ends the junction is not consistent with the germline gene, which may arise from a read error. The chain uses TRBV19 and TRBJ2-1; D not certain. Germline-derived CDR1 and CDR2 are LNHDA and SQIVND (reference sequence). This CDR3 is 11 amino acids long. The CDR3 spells CASNIRNEQFF. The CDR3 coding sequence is TGTGCCAGTAATATACGCAATGAGCAGTTCTTC.

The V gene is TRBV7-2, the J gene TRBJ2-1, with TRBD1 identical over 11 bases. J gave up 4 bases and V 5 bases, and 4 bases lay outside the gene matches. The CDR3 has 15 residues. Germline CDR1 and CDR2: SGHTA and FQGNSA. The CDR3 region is CASSNGQGAYNEQFF. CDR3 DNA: TGTGCCAGCAGCAACGGACAGGGGGCATACAATGAGCAGTTCTTC.

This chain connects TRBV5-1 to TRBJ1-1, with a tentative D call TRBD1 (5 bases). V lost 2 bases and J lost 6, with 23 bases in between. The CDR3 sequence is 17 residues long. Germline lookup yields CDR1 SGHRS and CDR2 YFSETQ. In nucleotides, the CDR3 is TGCGCCAGCAGCTTAAGTGACAGTCCGGGGGAGTACTCTGAAGCTTTCTTT. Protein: CASSLSDSPGEYSEAFF.

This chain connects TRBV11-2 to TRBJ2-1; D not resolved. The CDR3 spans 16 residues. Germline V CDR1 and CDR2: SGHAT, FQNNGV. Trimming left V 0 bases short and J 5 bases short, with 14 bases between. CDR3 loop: CASSLDPRFWDNEQFF. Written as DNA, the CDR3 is TGTGCCAGCAGCTTAGATCCGCGGTTTTGGGACAATGAGCAGTTCTTC.

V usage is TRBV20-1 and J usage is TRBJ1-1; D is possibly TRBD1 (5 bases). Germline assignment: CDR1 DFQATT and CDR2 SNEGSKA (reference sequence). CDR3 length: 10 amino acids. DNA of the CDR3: TGCAGAGGCGGGGGGGCTGAAGCTTTCTTT. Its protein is CRGGGAEAFF.

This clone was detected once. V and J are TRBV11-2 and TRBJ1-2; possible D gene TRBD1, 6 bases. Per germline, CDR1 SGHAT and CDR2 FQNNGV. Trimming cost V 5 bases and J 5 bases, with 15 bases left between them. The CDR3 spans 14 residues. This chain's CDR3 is CASSPNRVRYGYTF. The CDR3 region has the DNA TGTGCCAGCAGCCCCAACAGGGTTCGGTATGGCTACACCTTC.

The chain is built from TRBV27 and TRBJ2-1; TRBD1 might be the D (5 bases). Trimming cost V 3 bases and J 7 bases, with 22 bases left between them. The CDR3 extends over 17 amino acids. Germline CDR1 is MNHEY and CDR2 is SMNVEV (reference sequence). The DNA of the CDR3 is TGTGCCAGCAGTTTTGACCAGGGCGGAACTACGAGGAATGAGCAGTTCTTC. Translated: CASSFDQGGTTRNEQFF.

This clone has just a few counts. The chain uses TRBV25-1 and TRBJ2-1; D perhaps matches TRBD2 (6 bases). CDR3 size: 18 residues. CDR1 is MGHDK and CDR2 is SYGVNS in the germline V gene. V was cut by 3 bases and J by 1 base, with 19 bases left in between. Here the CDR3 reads CASSEEDGGLLSYNEQFF. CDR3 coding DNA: TGTGCCAGCAGTGAGGAGGACGGGGGATTGTTGTCCTACAATGAGCAGTTCTTC. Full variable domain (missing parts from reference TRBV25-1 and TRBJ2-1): EADIYQTPRYLVIGTGKKITLECSQTMGHDKMYWYQQDPGMELHLIHYSYGVNSTEKGDLSSESTVSRIRTEHFPLTLESARPSHTSQYLCASSEEDGGLLSYNEQFFGPGTRLTVL.

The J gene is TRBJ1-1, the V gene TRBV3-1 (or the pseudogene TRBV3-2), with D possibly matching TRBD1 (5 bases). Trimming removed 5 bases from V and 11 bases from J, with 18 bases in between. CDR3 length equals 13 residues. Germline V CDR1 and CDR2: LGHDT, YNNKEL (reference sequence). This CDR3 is CASSESGGAGAFF. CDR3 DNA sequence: TGTGCCAGCAGCGAATCGGGCGGGGCCGGGGCTTTCTTT.

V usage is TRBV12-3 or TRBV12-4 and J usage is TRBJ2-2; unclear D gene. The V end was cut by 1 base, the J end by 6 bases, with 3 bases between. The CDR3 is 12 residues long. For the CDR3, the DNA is TGTGCCAGCAGTTTAGTCGCCGGGGAGCTGTTTTTT. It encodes CASSLVAGELFF.

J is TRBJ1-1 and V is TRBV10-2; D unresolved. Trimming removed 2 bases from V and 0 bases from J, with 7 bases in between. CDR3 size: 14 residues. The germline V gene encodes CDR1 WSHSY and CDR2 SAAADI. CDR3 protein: CASSEHIMNTEAFF. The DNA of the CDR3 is TGCGCCAGCAGTGAGCACATTATGAACACTGAAGCTTTCTTT.

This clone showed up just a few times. The CDR3 region has the DNA TGTGCCAGCAGTGACTCACAGGGCACAGATACGCAGTATTTT. It encodes CASSDSQGTDTQYF. This chain links TRBV6-4 with TRBJ2-3; a weak D match, TRBD1 (5 bases). V dropped 0 bases and J dropped 1 base, with 5 bases sitting between them. Germline CDR1 and CDR2: MRHNA and SNTAGT. This CDR3 is 14 amino acids long.

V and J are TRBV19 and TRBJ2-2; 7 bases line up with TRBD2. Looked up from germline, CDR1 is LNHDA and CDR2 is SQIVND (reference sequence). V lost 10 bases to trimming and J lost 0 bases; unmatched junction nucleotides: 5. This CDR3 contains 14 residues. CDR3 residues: CATASGTNTGELFF. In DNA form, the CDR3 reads TGTGCCACCGCTAGCGGCACGAACACCGGGGAGCTGTTTTTT.

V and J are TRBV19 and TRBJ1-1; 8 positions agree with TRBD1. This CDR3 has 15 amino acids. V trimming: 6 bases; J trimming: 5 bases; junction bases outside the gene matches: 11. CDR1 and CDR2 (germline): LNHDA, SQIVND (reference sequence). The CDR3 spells CASRATRGRGTEAFF. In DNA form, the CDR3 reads TGTGCCAGTAGGGCGACCAGGGGGCGCGGGACTGAAGCTTTCTTT.